Presented here are 23 T cell receptor beta chains from one specimen sequenced in a study of CD8 T cells in ankylosing spondylitis. TCRdb called the 5' RACE reads again in MiXCR, with one record for every CDR3 protein. The sample consists of approximately 350,000 distinct CDR3 sequences, approximately 14% of them appearing once. The sample was blood, either unsorted or a sorted T cell fraction (not recorded which). Every receptor here comes from a male donor with ankylosing spondylitis or in good health (not recorded which).

The chain carries TRBV7-9 and TRBJ2-2, with TRBD1 matching over 7 bases. The germline gives CDR1 SEHNR, CDR2 FQNEAQ (reference sequence). Trimming at V came to 4 bases and at J to 1 base, leaving 9 bases not matched to a gene. CDR3 length equals 17 residues. The chain's CDR3 is CASSSLPRQGNTGELFF. The DNA of the CDR3 is TGTGCCAGCAGCTCCCTCCCGCGACAGGGGAACACCGGGGAGCTGTTTTTT.

This clonotype was detected only a few times. The chain recombines TRBV29-1 with TRBJ2-7, with D perhaps matching TRBD2 (6 bases). Germline lookup yields CDR1 SQVTM and CDR2 ANQGSEA. This CDR3 region has 12 residues. V gave up 4 bases and J gave up 5 bases, with 12 bases separating them. CDR3 region: CSVVEGRNEQYF. The CDR3 nucleotides are TGCAGCGTTGTCGAGGGGAGGAACGAGCAGTACTTC.

The table lists this clonotype with a few counts. The gene calls are TRBV7-9 and TRBJ1-1; D not resolved. V was cut by 2 bases and J by 5 bases, with 18 bases left in between. The CDR3 spans 16 residues. From germline, CDR1 is SEHNR and CDR2 FQNEAQ (reference sequence). CDR3 DNA sequence: TGTGCCAGCAGCTTACGGGGTAGGGAGGTGACGACTGAAGCTTTCTTT. The encoded protein is CASSLRGREVTTEAFF. The variable domain in full, with the rest retrieved from reference TRBV7-9 and TRBJ1-1, is DTGVSQNPRHKITKRGQNVTFRCDPISEHNRLYWYRQTLGQGPEFLTYFQNEAQLEKSRLLSDRFSAERPKGSFSTLEIQRTEQGDSAMYLCASSLRGREVTTEAFFGQGTRLTVV.

The chain combines TRBV2 with TRBJ2-3; D is undetermined. Between the trimmed V and J ends, which lost 5 bases and 1 base, there was a span of 10 bases. CDR3 size: 14 residues. Germline V gives CDR1 SNHLY, CDR2 FYNNEI. The CDR3 loop is CASSYTGRTDTQYF. DNA of the CDR3: TGTGCCAGCAGTTACACCGGCCGCACAGATACGCAGTATTTT.

The sample holds many counts of this clonotype. V and J are TRBV5-1 and TRBJ2-1; 8 nucleotides match TRBD2. Per germline, CDR1 SGHRS and CDR2 YFSETQ. The CDR3 sequence is 16 residues long. The ends lost 0 bases at V and 9 bases at J; junction bases unmatched: 11. CDR3 loop: CASSLEGSGVVGEQFF. In nucleotides, the CDR3 is TGCGCCAGCAGCTTGGAAGGTAGCGGGGTCGTGGGTGAGCAGTTCTTC.

This sequence joins TRBV29-1 and TRBJ2-1; the D is unclear. Germline V gene data show CDR1 as SQVTM and CDR2 as ANQGSEA. V was clipped by 6 bases and J by 7 bases, with 10 bases between them. The CDR3 spans 11 residues. The chain's CDR3 is CSVGPANEQFF. CDR3 nucleotide sequence: TGCAGCGTCGGACCAGCAAATGAGCAGTTCTTC.

This clonotype has a handful of counts. This sequence joins TRBV10-3 and TRBJ2-3, with a possible D match to TRBD1 (6 bases). Germline CDR1 is ENHRY and CDR2 is SYGVKD. The CDR3 contains 14 residues. Trimming pared 11 bases from V and 0 bases from J, leaving 15 bases between. The CDR3 region is CAASGQTSTDTQYF. CDR3 DNA: TGTGCCGCCTCAGGACAGACTAGCACAGATACGCAGTATTTT.

This clonotype has more than one count but fewer than ten. The genes are TRBV11-2 and TRBJ2-1, with D maybe TRBD2 (6 bases). Germline V lookup: CDR1 SGHAT, CDR2 FQNNGV. This CDR3 comprises 16 residues. V shed 1 base and J shed 12 bases, with 22 bases lying between them. The CDR3, as DNA: TGTGCCAGCAGCTTAGTGGGATCAGGAGGGTGGAGGGGGCAGTTCTTC. Protein product: CASSLVGSGGWRGQFF.

CDR3 in DNA: TGTGCCACCAAGGGACTAGCGAGGGGGGCCCAGTACTTC. This sequence encodes CATKGLARGAQYF. The chain links TRBV19 to TRBJ2-5, with TRBD2 identical over 10 bases. This CDR3 is built from 13 residues. With V trimmed by 10 bases and J by 9 bases, 11 bases remained unmatched. The germline V gene has CDR1 LNHDA and CDR2 SQIVND (reference sequence).

J is TRBJ2-7 and V is TRBV15; D not resolved. CDR1 is LNHNV and CDR2 is YYDKDF in the germline V gene (reference sequence). CDR3 length: 13 amino acids. V was trimmed by 0 bases and J by 4 bases, leaving 7 bases between them. CDR3 in amino acids: CATSRDLGYEQYF. The CDR3 DNA reads TGTGCCACCAGCAGAGATCTGGGTTACGAGCAGTACTTC.

This clonotype showed up just a few times. The rearrangement uses TRBV20-1 and TRBJ1-2; possibly TRBD1 for D (6 bases). The V end was cut by 4 bases, the J end by 2 bases, with 14 bases between. The CDR3 contains 14 residues. Germline lookup yields CDR1 DFQATT and CDR2 SNEGSKA (reference sequence). This chain's CDR3 is CSAIADSLNYGYTF. The CDR3 DNA follows: TGCAGTGCTATTGCGGACAGCCTAAACTATGGCTACACCTTC.

The chain couples TRBV5-1 to TRBJ1-6, with a weak D call TRBD1 (5 bases). The CDR3 has 14 amino acids. The V gene's germline CDR1 is SGHRS and CDR2 YFSETQ. The V end was cut by 2 bases, the J end by 3 bases, with 6 bases between. This CDR3 is CASSFDSYNSPLHF. The CDR3 DNA reads TGCGCCAGCAGCTTCGACAGCTATAATTCACCCCTCCACTTT.

Only one count was recorded for this clonotype. The chain carries TRBV9 and TRBJ2-5, with a possible D match to TRBD2 (7 bases). CDR3 size: 16 residues. The germline CDR1 and CDR2 sequences are SGDLS and YYNGEE. Between the trimmed V and J ends, which lost 2 bases and 5 bases, there was a span of 19 bases. The CDR3 is CASSVRPRGGGETQYF. The CDR3 DNA is TGTGCCAGCAGCGTCCGCCCGAGGGGGGGCGGGGAGACCCAGTACTTC. The complete variable domain, with remaining parts taken from reference TRBV9 and TRBJ2-5, reads DSGVTQTPKHLITATGQRVTLRCSPRSGDLSVYWYQQSLDQGLQFLIQYYNGEERAKGNILERFSAQQFPDLHSELNLSSLELGDSALYFCASSVRPRGGGETQYFGPGTRLLVL.

This clonotype was counted only a few times. The chain combines TRBV5-6 with TRBJ2-1, with D hard to call. This CDR3 region has 14 residues. V shed 3 bases and J shed 5 bases, with 12 bases lying between them. Germline lookup yields CDR1 SGHDT and CDR2 YYEEEE. For the CDR3, the DNA is TGTGCCAGCAGCTCCCTCCCTTACGACAATGAGCAGTTCTTC. It specifies CASSSLPYDNEQFF.

This clonotype has just a few counts. The chain joins TRBV5-1 to TRBJ2-1, with 7 bases matching TRBD1. The germline V gene encodes CDR1 SGHRS and CDR2 YFSETQ. The junction had 5 bases not matched to a gene; V was cut back by 4 bases and J by 7 bases. The CDR3 has 13 residues. CDR3 coding DNA: TGCGCCAGCAGCCGGGACAGATTAAATGAGCAGTTCTTC. Its translation: CASSRDRLNEQFF. The full variable domain, with the rest looked up from reference TRBV5-1 and TRBJ2-1, is KAGVTQTPRYLIKTRGQQVTLSCSPISGHRSVSWYQQTPGQGLQFLFEYFSETQRNKGNFPGRFSGRQFSNSRSEMNVSTLELGDSALYLCASSRDRLNEQFFGPGTRLTVL.

The count of this clonotype is one. V usage is TRBV4-2 and J usage is TRBJ2-1, with TRBD2 matching over 8 bases. The germline V gene encodes CDR1 LGHNA and CDR2 YNFKEQ. This CDR3 is built from 17 residues. Trimming took 0 bases from V and 6 from J; bases not matched to a gene: 10. CDR3: CASSQEGRTSMPNEQFF. The CDR3 DNA follows: TGTGCCAGCAGCCAAGAGGGCCGGACTAGCATGCCCAATGAGCAGTTCTTC.

This clonotype was counted between two and nine times. The CDR3 DNA reads as TGCGCCAGCAGCCGGGGAACGAGCGGGGGAGAAGAGACCCAGTACTTC. Translation gives CASSRGTSGGEETQYF. The chain joins TRBV5-1 to TRBJ2-5; the match to TRBD2 covers 8 bases. Losses at the gene ends were 4 bases for V and 3 bases for J; bases not matched to a gene: 11. Looked up from germline, CDR1 is SGHRS and CDR2 is YFSETQ. The CDR3 is 16 residues long.

A few counts support this clonotype. The chain carries TRBV3-1 and TRBJ2-3; D perhaps matches TRBD2 (6 bases). Trimming left V 3 bases short and J 1 base short, with 8 bases between. CDR3 length: 14 residues. The V gene's germline CDR1 is LGHDT and CDR2 YNNKEL (reference sequence). The CDR3 region has the DNA TGTGCCAGCAGCCAGGGGGGTGGCACAGATACGCAGTATTTT. This codes for CASSQGGGTDTQYF.

Many counts were recorded for this clonotype. The CDR3 is CSVGDRADYGYTF. The CDR3 DNA sequence: TGCAGCGTCGGCGACAGGGCCGACTATGGCTACACCTTC. The V call is TRBV29-1, the J call TRBJ1-2; the match to TRBD1 covers 7 bases. Germline CDR1 is SQVTM and CDR2 is ANQGSEA. V shed 6 bases and J 3 bases; nucleotides not matched to a gene: 7. This CDR3 comprises 13 residues.

A few counts support this clonotype. The chain is built from TRBV29-1 and TRBJ2-5; TRBD2 is a possible D gene (7 bases). CDR1 is SQVTM, CDR2 ANQGSEA, per germline. The CDR3 runs 13 residues. V was clipped by 3 bases and J by 5 bases, with 13 bases between them. The CDR3 DNA sequence: TGCAGCGTTGACGCGGGGGCTGGGGAGACCCAGTACTTC. Amino acids: CSVDAGAGETQYF.

This clonotype was seen more than once but under ten times. The chain combines TRBV12-3 or TRBV12-4 with TRBJ2-2; D is unclear. V lost 2 bases and J lost 7, with 14 bases in between. The CDR3 spans 15 residues. CDR3 sequence: CASSLNRAPSGELFF. In nucleotides, the CDR3 is TGTGCCAGCAGTTTAAACCGGGCCCCGAGCGGGGAGCTGTTTTTT.

This clonotype was counted only a few times. J is TRBJ1-1 and V is TRBV7-9; TRBD1 is a possible D gene (5 bases). This CDR3 contains 13 residues. The germline CDR1 and CDR2 sequences are SEHNR and FQNEAQ (reference sequence). CDR3 in DNA: TGTGCGGTTGGGGGGGGTGGGTACACTGAAGCTTTCTTT. Its protein product is CAVGGGGYTEAFF.

This chain joins TRBV7-8 and TRBJ2-7; 16 nucleotides line up with TRBD2. The CDR3 covers 16 residues. CDR1 and CDR2 (germline): SGHVS, FQNEAQ. V lost 5 bases to trimming and J lost 4 bases; unmatched junction nucleotides: 5. CDR3 sequence reads: CASSPGLAGGQYEQYF. The CDR3 DNA is TGTGCCAGCAGCCCGGGACTAGCGGGGGGGCAATACGAGCAGTACTTC. Drawing the rest from reference TRBV7-8 and TRBJ2-7, the complete variable domain is GAGVSQSPRYKVAKRGQDVALRCDPISGHVSLFWYQQALGQGPEFLTYFQNEAQLDKSGLPSDRFFAERPEGSVSTLKIQRTQQEDSAVYLCASSPGLAGGQYEQYFGPGTRLTVT.